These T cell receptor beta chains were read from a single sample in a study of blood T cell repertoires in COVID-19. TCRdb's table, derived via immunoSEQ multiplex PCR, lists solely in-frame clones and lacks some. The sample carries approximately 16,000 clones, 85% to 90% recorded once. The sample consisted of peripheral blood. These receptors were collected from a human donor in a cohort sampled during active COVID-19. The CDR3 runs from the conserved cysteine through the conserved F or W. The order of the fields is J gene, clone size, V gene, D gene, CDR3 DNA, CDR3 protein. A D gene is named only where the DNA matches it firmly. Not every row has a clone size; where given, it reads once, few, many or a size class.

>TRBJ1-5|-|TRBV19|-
TGTGCCAGTAGTATCCGGGGGGCGGTGGGGCAGCCCCAGCATTTT
CASSIRGAVGQPQHF
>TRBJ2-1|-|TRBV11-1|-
TGTGCCAGCAGCGCGGATATTGAATACAATGAGCAGTTCTTC
CASSADIEYNEQFF
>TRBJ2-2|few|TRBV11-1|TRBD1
TGTGCCAGCAGAGTAGGGGGCATCACCGGGGAGCTGTTTTTT
CASRVGGITGELFF
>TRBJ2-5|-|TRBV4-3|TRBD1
TGCGCCAGCAGTCCCGGACAGGGGGCGAGGGAGACCCAGTACTTC
CASSPGQGARETQYF
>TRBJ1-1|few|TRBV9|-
TGTGCCAGCAGTGCTTTGGAGGGACCGGCTTTCTTT
CASSALEGPAFF
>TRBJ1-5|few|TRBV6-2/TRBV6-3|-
TGTGCCAGCAGTCACTCCGGGAGGACTTATAGCAATCAGCCCCAGCATTTT
CASSHSGRTYSNQPQHF
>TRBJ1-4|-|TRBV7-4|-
TGTGCCAGCACCCTGGAGGGGCAATCTAATGAAAAACTGTTTTTT
CASTLEGQSNEKLFF
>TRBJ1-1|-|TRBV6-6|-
TGTGCCAGCAGTTACGTACAGGGAAAGGGCACTGAAGCTTTCTTT
CASSYVQGKGTEAFF
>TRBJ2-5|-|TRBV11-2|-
TGTGCCAGCAGCGGAAGCGGTTCGGGGGACCAGTACTTC
CASSGSGSGDQYF
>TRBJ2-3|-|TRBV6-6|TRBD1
TGTGCCAGCAGAAACAGACAGGGAAGCACAGATACGCAGTATTTT
CASRNRQGSTDTQYF
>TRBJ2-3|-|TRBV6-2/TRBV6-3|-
TGTGCCAGCAGTTACATACTAGCTACAGATACGCAGTATTTT
CASSYILATDTQYF
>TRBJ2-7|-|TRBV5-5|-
TGTGCCAGCAGCTTGGTCTGGGCGGGGGAGCAGTACTTC
CASSLVWAGEQYF
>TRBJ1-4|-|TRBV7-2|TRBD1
TGTGCCAGCAGCCAGGGACAGGGTACTAATGAAAAACTGTTTTTT
CASSQGQGTNEKLFF
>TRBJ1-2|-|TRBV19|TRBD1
TGTGCCAGTAACGCCCAGGGGGGATACGGCTACACCTTC
CASNAQGGYGYTF
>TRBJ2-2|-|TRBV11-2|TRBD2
TGTGCCAGCAGGACGGGGACTATTAACACCGGGGAGCTGTTTTTT
CASRTGTINTGELFF
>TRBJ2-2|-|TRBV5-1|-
TGCGCCAGCAGCGCCCGACTTGGCGGGGAGCTGTTTTTT
CASSARLGGELFF
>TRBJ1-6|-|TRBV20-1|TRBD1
TGCAGTGCTAGTGGGACAGGGCGTTATTCACCCCTCCACTTT
CSASGTGRYSPLHF
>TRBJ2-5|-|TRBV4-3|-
TGCGCCAGCAGCCAAGATCAGCAGGGTGGGGAGACCCAGTACTTC
CASSQDQQGGETQYF
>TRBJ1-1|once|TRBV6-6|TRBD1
TGTGCCAGCAGTCGGGTCGGGACAGGGGCTATGAACACTGAAGCTTTCTTT
CASSRVGTGAMNTEAFF
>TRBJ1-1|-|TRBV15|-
TGTGCCACCAGCATGGGACACCTGAACACTGAAGCTTTCTTT
CATSMGHLNTEAFF
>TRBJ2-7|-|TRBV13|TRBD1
TGTGCCAGCAGCCAGGGGGCGGGGGAGCAGTACTTC
CASSQGAGEQYF
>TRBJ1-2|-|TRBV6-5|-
TGTGCCAGCAGTTACTCTTCCGGGGATCCCCATGGCTACACCTTC
CASSYSSGDPHGYTF
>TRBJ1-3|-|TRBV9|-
TGTGCCAGCAGCCCCAACTCTGGAAACACCATATATTTT
CASSPNSGNTIYF
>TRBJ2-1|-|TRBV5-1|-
TGCGCCAGCAGCCCTCCGGTCGCATACAATGAGCAGTTCTTC
CASSPPVAYNEQFF
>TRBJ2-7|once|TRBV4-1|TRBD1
TGCGCCAGCAGCCAAGACCCCACATGGACAGGGGAAGAGCAGTACTTC
CASSQDPTWTGEEQYF
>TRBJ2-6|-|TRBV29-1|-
TGCAGCGTTGGTGCGCCAGGGGTCTCTGGGGCCAACGTCCTGACTTTC
CSVGAPGVSGANVLTF
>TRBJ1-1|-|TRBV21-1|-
TGTGCCAGCAGCAAAGCTGGGGGGGCTGGCACTGAAGCTTTCTTT
CASSKAGGAGTEAFF
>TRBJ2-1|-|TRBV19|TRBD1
TGTGCCAGTAGTATCGCTACAGGGGGGTACAGGGGTATGTGGTTCTTC
CASSIATGGYRGMWFF
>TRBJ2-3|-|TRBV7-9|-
TGTGCCAGCAGCTTACTTGTCACAAAGAAGCGAGATACGCAGTATTTT
CASSLLVTKKRDTQYF
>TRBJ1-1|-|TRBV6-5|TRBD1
TGTGCCAGCAGTTACGGGACAGCAATGAACACTGAAGCTTTCTTT
CASSYGTAMNTEAFF
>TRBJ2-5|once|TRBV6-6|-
TGTGCCAGCAGTTACTCCCTAGGGGCACAAGAGACCCAGTACTTC
CASSYSLGAQETQYF
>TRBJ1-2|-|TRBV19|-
TGTGCCAGTAGCCTACTAGGGGACTTGGAAGATGGCTACACCTTC
CASSLLGDLEDGYTF
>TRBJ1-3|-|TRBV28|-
TGTGCCAGCAGTTTATTTGGTCAGGGGAGCTCTGGAAACACCATATATTTT
CASSLFGQGSSGNTIYF
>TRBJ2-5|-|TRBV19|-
TGTGCCAGTAGTCCGACTAGTGCCCATCAAGAGACCCAGTACTTC
CASSPTSAHQETQYF
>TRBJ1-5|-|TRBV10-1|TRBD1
TGCGCCAGCAGTGAGGCGACAGGGGGTGGCAATCAGCCCCAGCATTTT
CASSEATGGGNQPQHF
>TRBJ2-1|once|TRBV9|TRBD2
TGTGCCAGCAGCGTAGGTAAATGGACTAGCGGGGGGACTGAGCAGTTCTTC
CASSVGKWTSGGTEQFF
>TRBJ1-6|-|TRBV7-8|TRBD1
TGTGCCAGCAGCAGAACCCGGGACAGGGCCTTTCGGTCACCCCTCCACTTT
CASSRTRDRAFRSPLHF
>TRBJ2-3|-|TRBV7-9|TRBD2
TGTGCCAGCAGCTCGGGAGGGTTAAGGGCCACAGATACGCAGTATTTT
CASSSGGLRATDTQYF
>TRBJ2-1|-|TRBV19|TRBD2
TGTGCCAGTAGTGTGTCCGGGACTAGCCATGAGCAGTTCTTC
CASSVSGTSHEQFF
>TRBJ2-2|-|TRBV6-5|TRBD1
TGTGCCAGCAGACCTAGGGGGCGAGGGGAGCTGTTTTTT
CASRPRGRGELFF
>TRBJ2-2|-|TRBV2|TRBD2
TGTGCCAGCAGCTGGACTAGCGGGGGGCCATATCCTTACACCGGGGAGCTGTTTTTT
CASSWTSGGPYPYTGELFF
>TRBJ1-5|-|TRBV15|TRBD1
TGTGCCACCAGCAGAGATCACTTGACAGGGAACCAGCCCCAGCATTTT
CATSRDHLTGNQPQHF
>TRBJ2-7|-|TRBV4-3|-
TGCGCCAGCAGCCAAGATCGCCAGGCCTTCTCCTACGAGCAGTACTTC
CASSQDRQAFSYEQYF
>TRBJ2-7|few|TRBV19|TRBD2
TGTGCCAGTAGAGACAGGACTAGCGGTACATGGAACGAGCAGTACTTC
CASRDRTSGTWNEQYF
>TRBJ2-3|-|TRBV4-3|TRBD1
TGCGCCAGCAGCCAAAAACCCCCCCGGACAGGGGAAAGTACAGATACGCAGTATTTT
CASSQKPPRTGESTDTQYF
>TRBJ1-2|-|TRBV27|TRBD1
TGTGCCAGCAGACCCACGGGACAGGGACTCTATGGCTACACCTTC
CASRPTGQGLYGYTF
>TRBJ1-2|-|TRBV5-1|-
TGCGCCAGCAGCTTGGCCCTGGGAGACTATGGCTACACCTTC
CASSLALGDYGYTF
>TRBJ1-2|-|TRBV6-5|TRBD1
TGTGCCAGCAGGTCCCGGGACAGGGTCCCTGGCTACACCTTC
CASRSRDRVPGYTF
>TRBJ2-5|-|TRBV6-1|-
TGTGCCAGCAGTGAATGGGAGATCCAAGAGACCCAGTACTTC
CASSEWEIQETQYF